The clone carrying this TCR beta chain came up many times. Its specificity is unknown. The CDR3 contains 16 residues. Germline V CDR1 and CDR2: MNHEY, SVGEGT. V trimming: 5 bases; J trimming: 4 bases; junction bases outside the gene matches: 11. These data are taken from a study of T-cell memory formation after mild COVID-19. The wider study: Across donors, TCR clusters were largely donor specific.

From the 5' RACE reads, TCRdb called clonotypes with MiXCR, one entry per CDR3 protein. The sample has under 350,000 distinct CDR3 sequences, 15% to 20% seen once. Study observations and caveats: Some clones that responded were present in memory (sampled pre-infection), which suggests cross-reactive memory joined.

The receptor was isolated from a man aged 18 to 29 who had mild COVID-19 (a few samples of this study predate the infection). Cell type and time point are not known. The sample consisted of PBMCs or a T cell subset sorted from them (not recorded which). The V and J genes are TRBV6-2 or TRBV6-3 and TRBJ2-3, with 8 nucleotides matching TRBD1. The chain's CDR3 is CASSHRTGYAADTQYF. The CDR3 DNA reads TGTGCCAGCAGTCACCGGACAGGGTATGCCGCAGATACGCAGTATTTT.